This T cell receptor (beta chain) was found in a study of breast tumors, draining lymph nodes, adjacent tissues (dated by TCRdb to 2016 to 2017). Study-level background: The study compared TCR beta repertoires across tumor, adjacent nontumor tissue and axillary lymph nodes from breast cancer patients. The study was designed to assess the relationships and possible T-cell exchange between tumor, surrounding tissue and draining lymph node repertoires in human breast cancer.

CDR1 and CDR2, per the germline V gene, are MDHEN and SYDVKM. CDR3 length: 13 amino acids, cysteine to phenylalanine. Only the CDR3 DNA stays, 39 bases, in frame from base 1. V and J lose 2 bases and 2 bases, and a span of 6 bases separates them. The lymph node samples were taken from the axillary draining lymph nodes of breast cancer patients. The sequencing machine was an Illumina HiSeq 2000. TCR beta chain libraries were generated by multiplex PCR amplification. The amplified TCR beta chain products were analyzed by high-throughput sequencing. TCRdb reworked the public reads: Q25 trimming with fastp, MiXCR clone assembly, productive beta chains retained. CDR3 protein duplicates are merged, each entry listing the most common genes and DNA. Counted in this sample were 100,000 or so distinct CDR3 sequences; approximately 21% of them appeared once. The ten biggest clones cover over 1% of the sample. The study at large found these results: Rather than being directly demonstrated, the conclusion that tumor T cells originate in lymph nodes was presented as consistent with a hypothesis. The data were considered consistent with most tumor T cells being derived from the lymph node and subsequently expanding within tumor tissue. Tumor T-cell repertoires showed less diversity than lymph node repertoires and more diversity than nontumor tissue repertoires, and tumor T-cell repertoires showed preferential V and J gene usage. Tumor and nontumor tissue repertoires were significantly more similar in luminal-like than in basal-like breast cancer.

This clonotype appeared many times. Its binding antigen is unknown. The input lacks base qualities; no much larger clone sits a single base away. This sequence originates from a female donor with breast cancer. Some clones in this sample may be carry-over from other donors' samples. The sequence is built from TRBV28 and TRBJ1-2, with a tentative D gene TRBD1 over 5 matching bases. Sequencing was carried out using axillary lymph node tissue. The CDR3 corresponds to CASSLKGNYGYTF. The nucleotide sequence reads TGTGCCAGCAGTTTAAAGGGGAACTATGGCTACACCTTC.